This section outlines one TCR beta chain sequence together with its context. A constant-region primer served to make TCR beta cDNA from about 530 ng total RNA. A slightly modified ARM-PCR protocol with three nested multiplex PCR rounds produced these TCR beta libraries. TCRdb used MiXCR to reprocess the multiplex PCR reads, holding one entry per CDR3 protein. The repertoire holds tens of thousands of distinct CDR3 sequences, around 70% seen once, with approximately 19% in the top ten. Investigators took RNA and DNA out together from roughly 21-30 mg of unsorted bulk tissue. The sample originates from a study of tumor-infiltrating lymphocytes in primary liver carcinoma. The source of this sequence is a man between 35 and 55 years old with primary liver carcinoma and hepatitis B virus infection. Source material: liver tumor tissue from sampling region 1. Subset noted: tumor region T1, superior pole.

The CDR3 DNA is TGCAGTGCTAGCAACGGGACTAGCCACCACGAGCAGTACTTC. Its translation: CSASNGTSHHEQYF. The chain links TRBV20-1 to TRBJ2-7; TRBD2 matches 9 bases. The germline CDR1 and CDR2 sequences are DFQATT and SNEGSKA (reference sequence). This CDR3 contains 14 residues. Trimming cost V 3 bases and J 5 bases; bases outside gene matches: 8.